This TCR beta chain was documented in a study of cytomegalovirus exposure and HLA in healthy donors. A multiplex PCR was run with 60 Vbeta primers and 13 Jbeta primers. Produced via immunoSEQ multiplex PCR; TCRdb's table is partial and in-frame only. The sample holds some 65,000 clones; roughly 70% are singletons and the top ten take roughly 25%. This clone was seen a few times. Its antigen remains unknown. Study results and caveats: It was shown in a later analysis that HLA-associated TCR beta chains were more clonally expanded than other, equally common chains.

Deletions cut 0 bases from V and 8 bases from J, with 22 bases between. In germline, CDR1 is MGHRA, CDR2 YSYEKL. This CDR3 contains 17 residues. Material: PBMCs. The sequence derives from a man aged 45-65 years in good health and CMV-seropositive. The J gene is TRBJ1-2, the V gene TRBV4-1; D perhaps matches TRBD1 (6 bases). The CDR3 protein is CASSQETTLTGGEGYTF. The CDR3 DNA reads TGCGCCAGCAGCCAAGAGACCACCCTGACAGGAGGAGAGGGCTACACCTTC.